Below, 22 T cell receptor beta chains from the same sample are listed, as sequenced in a study of shared clonotypes between healthy human individuals. Assay used: immunoSEQ multiplex PCR; TCRdb lists only in-frame clones, some missing. The table lists about 460,000 clones, around 77% of them singletons. The sequenced sample consisted of PBMCs. The source is a woman aged 40 to 50 in good health. Some clones in this sample may be carry-over from other donors' samples.

The chain uses TRBV9 and TRBJ1-3, with D hard to call. Trimming removed 7 bases at V and 0 bases at J, with 5 bases between. The CDR3 runs to 12 residues. Germline CDR1 and CDR2: SGDLS and YYNGEE. CDR3 amino acids: CASGGSGNTIYF. CDR3 nucleotide sequence: TGTGCCAGCGGCGGCTCTGGAAACACCATATATTTT.

The CDR3 here is CASMEMYGSLYF. The CDR3 bases are TGTGCCAGCATGGAGATGTACGGGTCCCTGTACTTC. This sequence joins TRBV28 and TRBJ2-7, with D unclear. Trimming removed 7 bases from V and 12 bases from J, with 19 bases in between. Germline values: CDR1 MDHEN, CDR2 SYDVKM. CDR3 length equals 12 residues.

The chain carries TRBV29-1 and TRBJ1-4; 9 nucleotides align to TRBD1. There are 14 residues in the CDR3. Germline V gene sequence: CDR1 SQVTM, CDR2 ANQGSEA. V shed 7 bases and J 8 bases; nucleotides not matched to a gene: 11. As DNA, the CDR3 is TGCAGCGCTGATACGGGACAGGGTCAAGAAAAACTGTTTTTT. Protein: CSADTGQGQEKLFF.

This chain links TRBV6-5 with TRBJ2-7, with 8 bases aligning to TRBD1. CDR3 length: 16 residues. J was trimmed by 1 base and V by 2 bases; bases with no gene match: 7. Looked up from germline, CDR1 is MNHEY and CDR2 is SVGAGI. The CDR3 DNA sequence: TGTGCCAGCAGTTACACTGCGGACAGGGTTTCCTACGAGCAGTACTTC. This codes for CASSYTADRVSYEQYF.

The chain recombines TRBV4-1 with TRBJ2-5; 10 bases are shared with TRBD2. The CDR3 is made up of 17 amino acids. Germline loops: CDR1 MGHRA, CDR2 YSYEKL. The V gene end was trimmed by 0 bases and the J gene end by 1 base; junction bases not matched to a gene: 5. Here the CDR3 reads CASSQDQVAGGQETQYF. In DNA, the CDR3 is TGCGCCAGCAGCCAAGATCAGGTAGCGGGGGGCCAAGAGACCCAGTACTTC.

Worth noting for this clone: A read error may produce the germline difference seen at one junction end. Additional DNA sequences in this sample encode the identical CDR3. The V gene is TRBV14, the J gene TRBJ1-1; D not resolved. Germline V gives CDR1 SGHDN, CDR2 FVKESK. CDR3 length equals 12 residues. The CDR3: CASRHTNTEAFF. CDR3 bases: TGCGCCAGCAGACACACAAACACTGAAGCTTTCTTT.

V and J are TRBV6-6 and TRBJ2-7, with D maybe TRBD1 (6 bases). Trimming left V 0 bases short and J 3 bases short, with 12 bases between. Germline CDR1 MNHNY, CDR2 SVGAGI (reference sequence). This CDR3 is built from 15 residues. CDR3 bases: TGTGCCAGCAGTTACTCCCGACAGGATCTCTACGAGCAGTACTTC. As protein: CASSYSRQDLYEQYF.

J is TRBJ2-7 and V is TRBV5-1; 10 bases are shared with TRBD2. With V trimmed by 4 bases and J by 7 bases, 14 bases remained unmatched. The germline V gene has CDR1 SGHRS and CDR2 YFSETQ. The CDR3 contains 16 residues. The CDR3 bases are TGCGCCAGCAGCCCAACATCCGGGACTAGCGCGGGGGAGCAGTACTTC. Translating it yields CASSPTSGTSAGEQYF.

V usage is TRBV28 and J usage is TRBJ1-5; 10 bases line up with TRBD1. The V gene's germline CDR1 is MDHEN and CDR2 SYDVKM. With V trimmed by 7 bases and J by 7 bases, 10 bases remained unmatched. The length of the CDR3 is 15 residues. The CDR3 sequence is CASTQTGGGRQPQHF. The DNA for the CDR3 is TGTGCCAGCACCCAGACAGGGGGCGGTAGACAGCCCCAGCATTTT. Looking up the rest from reference TRBV28 and TRBJ1-5 gives the full variable domain: DVKVTQSSRYLVKRTGEKVFLECVQDMDHENMFWYRQDPGLGLRLIYFSYDVKMKEKGDIPEGYSVSREKKERFSLILESASTNQTSMYLCASTQTGGGRQPQHFGDGTRLSIL.

This clone was picked up one time. A read error may be the cause here, since a much bigger clone is one base away. The chain couples TRBV11-3 to TRBJ2-2, with 8 nucleotides matching TRBD2. This CDR3 region has 17 residues. The germline gives CDR1 SGHNT, CDR2 YENEEA. The CDR3 region has the DNA TGTGCCAGCAGCGAGAACTCAGCGGGAGTGTACACCGGGGAGCTGTCTTTT. This translates into CASSENSAGVYTGELSF.

The genes are TRBV11-2 and TRBJ2-7, with 10 bases that match TRBD2. Trimming took 4 bases from V and 2 from J; bases not matched to a gene: 8. This CDR3 is built from 16 residues. The germline V gene has CDR1 SGHAT and CDR2 FQNNGV. The CDR3 spells CASSSFPAGGPYEQYF. The CDR3 DNA follows: TGTGCCAGCAGCTCCTTCCCAGCGGGAGGGCCCTACGAGCAGTACTTC.

The chain uses TRBV10-2 and TRBJ2-5; TRBD1 agrees at 8 bases. Germline loops: CDR1 WSHSY, CDR2 SAAADI. Trimming removed 3 bases from V and 5 bases from J; junction bases left unmatched: 23. The CDR3 covers 20 residues. The CDR3 nucleotides are TGCGCCAGCAGTGAAGGTGGGGGACAGGTCGTGTCCGTACGGTCGGAGACCCAGTACTTC. This codes for CASSEGGGQVVSVRSETQYF.

The V call is TRBV9, the J call TRBJ2-3; D uncertain. Germline CDR1 and CDR2: SGDLS and YYNGEE. The V end was cut by 0 bases, the J end by 3 bases, with 8 bases between. This CDR3 spans 14 amino acids. The CDR3 DNA follows: TGTGCCAGCAGCGTAGGGAGAAAAACAGATACGCAGTATTTT. Translated, it gives CASSVGRKTDTQYF.

The chain recombines TRBV19 with TRBJ1-2; 8 nucleotides match TRBD1. There are 15 residues in the CDR3. Trimming at V came to 7 bases and at J to 8 bases, leaving 15 bases not matched to a gene. CDR1 LNHDA and CDR2 SQIVND come from the germline V gene (reference sequence). The CDR3 is CASTLPGQGGYGYTF. CDR3 sequence (DNA): TGTGCCAGTACCCTACCCGGACAGGGAGGCTACGGCTACACCTTC.

V usage is TRBV7-6 and J usage is TRBJ1-4; D is uncertain. The CDR3 contains 12 residues. Trimming stripped 5 bases from V and 8 bases from J, with 9 bases between. Germline CDR1 and CDR2: SGHVS and FNYEAQ. Here the CDR3 reads CASSLGREKLFF. CDR3 bases: TGTGCCAGCAGCCTAGGAAGAGAAAAACTGTTTTTT.

Here the CDR3 DNA reads TGTGCCAGCAGTTCCCCAGGGATGAACACTGAAGCTTTCTTT. Its translation: CASSSPGMNTEAFF. The V gene is TRBV28, the J gene TRBJ1-1, with D possibly being TRBD1 (5 bases). The CDR3 totals 14 residues. Germline assignment: CDR1 MDHEN and CDR2 SYDVKM. V lost 4 bases and J lost 0, with 9 bases in between.

The chain links TRBV19 to TRBJ2-5; TRBD2 matches 10 bases. The V gene's germline CDR1 is LNHDA and CDR2 SQIVND (reference sequence). After removal of 7 bases from V and 2 bases from J, the junction contained 4 bases not matched to a gene. The CDR3 has 14 amino acids. CDR3 in DNA: TGTGCCAGTATGGGGACTAGCGCTCAAGAGACCCAGTACTTC. The encoded protein is CASMGTSAQETQYF.

Concerning this clone: A far more abundant clone sits one base away, making this likely a read error. The rearrangement uses TRBV19 and TRBJ1-2; no clear D gene. The V gene's germline CDR1 is LNHDA and CDR2 SQIVND (reference sequence). The CDR3 runs 15 residues. The chain's CDR3 is CASTIVARQGYGYTF. The CDR3 DNA reads as TGTGCCAGTACTATAGTGGCTAGACAAGGCTATGGCTACACCTTC.

The chain carries TRBV7-3 and TRBJ1-1; D uncertain. V was cut by 4 bases and J by 0 bases, with 6 bases left in between. The CDR3 has 13 amino acids. CDR1 and CDR2 (germline): SGHTA, FQGTGA. The chain's CDR3 is CASSSSLNTEAFF. DNA for the CDR3: TGTGCCAGCAGCTCCAGCCTGAACACTGAAGCTTTCTTT. Full variable domain (rest looked up from reference TRBV7-3 and TRBJ1-1): GAGVSQTPSNKVTEKGKYVELRCDPISGHTALYWYRQSLGQGPEFLIYFQGTGAADDSGLPNDRFFAVRPEGSVSTLKIQRTERGDSAVYLCASSSSLNTEAFFGQGTRLTVV.

The chain recombines TRBV19 with TRBJ1-1; TRBD1 matches 8 bases. Unmatched junction bases numbered 10, after V lost 8 bases and J lost 5 bases. Germline V gene data show CDR1 as LNHDA and CDR2 as SQIVND (reference sequence). This CDR3 region has 14 residues. The CDR3 here is CASDDQGARTEAFF. As DNA, the CDR3 is TGTGCCAGTGATGATCAGGGGGCTAGAACTGAAGCTTTCTTT.

The genes are TRBV27 and TRBJ2-1, with 12 positions matching TRBD2. V lost 2 bases and J lost 12; bases outside the gene matches: 2. The CDR3 length is 13 residues. The germline V gene has CDR1 MNHEY and CDR2 SMNVEV (reference sequence). CDR3 nucleotides: TGTGCCAGCAGTTTACTAGCGGGAGGGCCGCAGTTCTTC. Encoded protein: CASSLLAGGPQFF.

The V gene is TRBV28, the J gene TRBJ1-2; TRBD1 matches at 12 bases. V shed 3 bases, J shed 8 bases, and the junction held 10 bases outside the gene matches. Germline V lookup: CDR1 MDHEN, CDR2 SYDVKM. The length of the CDR3 is 16 residues. The CDR3 DNA reads TGTGCCAGCAGTTTGGGGACAGGGGGCGCAGTAGGGGGCTACACCTTC. This translates into CASSLGTGGAVGGYTF.